This TCR beta chain was identified during a study of T and B cells in COVID-19 patients. Study-wide points: Clonality of TRB repertoires was high in active COVID-19; recovery brought above-healthy diversity and richness.

Germline-derived CDR1 and CDR2 are SGHRS and YFSETQ. The V end lost 4 bases, the J end lost 7 bases, and 14 bases lay between the germline ends. This CDR3 has 13 residues. This clonotype was seen a few times. The antigen remains undetermined. From blood, roughly 250-550 ng of genomic DNA served as TRB template. TRB rearrangements were amplified by multiplex PCR with BIOMED2 TRB-A/B primers. Using its own MiXCR run on the multiplex PCR reads, TCRdb lists one record per CDR3 protein. The repertoire consists of under 7,500 distinct CDR3 sequences, with about 25% occurring once and the leading ten covering 15% to 20%.

This receptor was taken from a human donor with active COVID-19. The chain has TRBV5-1 and TRBJ1-2, with D uncertain. The sequencing sample was made of blood. The CDR3 spells CASSPDGLSGYTF. CDR3 nucleotides: TGCGCCAGCAGCCCGGACGGTTTGAGTGGCTACACCTTC.